Reported below is one T cell receptor beta chain. This clone's antigen is unknown. No much larger clonotype is one base removed from it; base qualities were not supplied. Other DNA sequences in the same sample also yield this CDR3. This sample is drawn from a study of shared clonotypes between healthy human individuals (dated by TCRdb to the early 2020s). Looking at the study overall: The cohort included three men and a couple of women between 18 and 49 years of age. For each donor, three plates each were used for CD4 naive and CD4 memory, two plates were used for CD8 naive, and one plate was used for CD8 memory. To estimate repertoire size and how much clonotypes are shared between individuals, the study performed deep sequencing of blood TCR repertoires from a few healthy adults. To increase sequencing depth and limit assay-specific biases, different laboratories used diverse techniques to prepare libraries and sequence TCR repertoires. Per donor, leukapheresis produced somewhere between about 0.8 and 9.5 billion PBMCs. The paper's findings and limits, for the study overall: Compared with non-shared clonotypes, clonotypes shared by all four sorted-subset donors had higher generation probabilities. Sharing across a few donors was observed for around 5% of naive CD4, around 3.5% of naive CD8, 2% to 2.5% of memory CD4, and about 0.39% of memory CD8 clonotypes. Larger estimated clonotype richness was generally found for naive subsets than for memory subsets. Sampling was restricted to blood, and TCR repertoires in tissue are likely to differ from TCR repertoires in blood. Pairwise subsampling indicated that sequencing depth was expected to affect the degree of clonotype sharing among donors. The genetic and exposure-history diversity represented was limited by the small number of donors. Incomplete sequencing was indicated by rarefaction of sorted-subset datasets, despite the large sequencing depth.

The donors were healthy, HIV-negative adults with no recently reported acute infections or vaccinations. All donors were Caucasian adults living in Nashville, Tennessee, USA. Magnetic negative selection was used to enrich CD4+ T cells, after which naive cells were positively selected on CD45RA and the negative fraction became the memory subset. After blood collection by leukapheresis, PBMCs were isolated using Ficoll-Histopaque density gradient centrifugation and then cryopreserved in the vapor phase of liquid nitrogen. Purity and quantity of every magnetically sorted T cell population were checked by analytical flow cytometry. From each sorted fraction, genomic DNA was isolated and quantified by UV absorbance on a Nanodrop 2000c. TCR CDR3 regions were amplified from genomic DNA by multiplex PCR using the deep immunoSEQ assay. Genomic DNA extracted from each cell subset was distributed evenly over all wells of several immunoSEQ 96-well plates, and each plate served as one replicate. For sorted subsets, approximately 210 ng genomic DNA, equal to some 30,000 T cell genomes, was loaded into each replicate PCR. The purified libraries were quantified using a Qubit 3.0 fluorometer, sized with a Bioanalyzer 2100, and then quantified again using the KAPA Library Quantification kit. Each immunoSEQ 96-well plate was sequenced on its own single-read 150-cycle Illumina NextSeq 550 flow cell. Regarding the original processing steps: Because only junctional sequences without quality scores were contained in the immunoSEQ output, filtering matching that applied to full-length reads could not be performed. To assign V/J genes and CDR3, sequences were annotated using PyIR, a Python wrapper for IgBLAST v1.9, with IMGT germline references. Reads with weak V/J assignments (E-value above 1e-6), missing CDR3, stop codons, out-of-frame junctions, or ambiguous translated residues were removed. V3J clonotypes were defined by identical inferred V gene, J gene, and CDR3 amino acid sequence. To compute the percentage overlap between repertoires, the number of shared unique clonotypes was divided by the size of the smaller repertoire. RTK rarefaction, the Chao1 estimator, and Recon v2.1 estimates of unobserved clonotypes were used to assess repertoire richness. OLGA was used to compute generation probabilities for all TCRbeta clonotypes that the gDNA method yielded from a handful of donors. Not all clones reach the TCRdb copy of this immuneACCESS table, which keeps in-frame sequences only. Checked studies attribute under half of the gap to unresolved V genes and leave the rest unexplained. V and J calls plus clone size are reproduced from that table; the DNA served to infer D and trimming. A total of 2 million to 2.5 million clones appear in this sample, around 95% of them only once. The top ten clones comprise 0.1% to 0.15% of the sample.

Taken from the germline V gene, the CDR1 and CDR2 loops are SGHRS and YFSETQ. V loses 4 bases at its end and J loses 4 bases; junction bases beyond the gene matches: 6. The CDR3, cysteine through phenylalanine, is 15 amino acids long. This entry keeps only the CDR3 DNA: 45 bases, framed from base 1. The material sequenced was naive CD4+ T cells sorted from blood. Reading the label with the study, this specimen's cell subset or site is: CD45RA+ positively selected. The chain is assembled from TRBV5-1 and TRBJ2-1; 9 nucleotides in the junction match TRBD1. This TCR was sampled from a man younger than 35 in good health. The CDR3 is CASSLEGQGYNEQFF. The nucleotides are TGCGCCAGCAGCCTGGAGGGACAGGGATACAATGAGCAGTTCTTC.